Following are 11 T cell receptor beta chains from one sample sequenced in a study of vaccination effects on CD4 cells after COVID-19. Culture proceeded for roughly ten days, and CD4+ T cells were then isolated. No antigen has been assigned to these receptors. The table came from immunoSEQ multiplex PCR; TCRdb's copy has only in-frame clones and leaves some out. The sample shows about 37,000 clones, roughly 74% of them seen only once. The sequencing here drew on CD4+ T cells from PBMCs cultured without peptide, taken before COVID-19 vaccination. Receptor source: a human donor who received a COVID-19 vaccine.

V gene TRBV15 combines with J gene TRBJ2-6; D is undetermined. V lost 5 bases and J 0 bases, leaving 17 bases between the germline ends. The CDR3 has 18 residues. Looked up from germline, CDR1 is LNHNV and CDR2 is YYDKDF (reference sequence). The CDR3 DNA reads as TGTGCCACCAGCTCCCCCCGGGCCTCTTCCTCTGGGGCCAACGTCCTGACTTTC. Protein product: CATSSPRASSSGANVLTF.

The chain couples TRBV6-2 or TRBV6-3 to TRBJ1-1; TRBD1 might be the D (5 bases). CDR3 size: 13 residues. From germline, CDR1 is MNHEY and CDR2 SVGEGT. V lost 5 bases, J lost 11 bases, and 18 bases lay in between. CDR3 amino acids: CASSPHQGLGAFF. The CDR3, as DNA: TGTGCCAGCAGTCCCCATCAGGGTCTTGGGGCTTTCTTT.

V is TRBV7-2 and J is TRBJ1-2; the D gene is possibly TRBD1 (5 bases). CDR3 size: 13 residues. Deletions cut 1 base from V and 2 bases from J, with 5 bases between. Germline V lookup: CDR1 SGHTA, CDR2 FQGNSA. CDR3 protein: CASSLEGNYGYTF. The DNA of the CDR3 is TGTGCCAGCAGCTTAGAGGGGAACTATGGCTACACCTTC.

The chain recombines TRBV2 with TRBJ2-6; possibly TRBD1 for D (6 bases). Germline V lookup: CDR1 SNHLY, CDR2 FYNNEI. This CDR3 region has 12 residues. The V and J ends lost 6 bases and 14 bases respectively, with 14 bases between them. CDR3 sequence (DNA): TGTGCCAGCAGAGACAGGCGTCTGATCCTGACTTTC. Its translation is CASRDRRLILTF.

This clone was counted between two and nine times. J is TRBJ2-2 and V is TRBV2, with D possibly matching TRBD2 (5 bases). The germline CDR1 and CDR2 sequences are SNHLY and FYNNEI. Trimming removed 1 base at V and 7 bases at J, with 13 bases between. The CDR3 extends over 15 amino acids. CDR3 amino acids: CASSEVAGVDGELFF. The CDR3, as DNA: TGTGCCAGCAGTGAAGTGGCCGGGGTTGACGGGGAGCTGTTTTTT. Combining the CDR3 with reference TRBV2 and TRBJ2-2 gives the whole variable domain EPEVTQTPSHQVTQMGQEVILRCVPISNHLYFYWYRQILGQKVEFLVSFYNNEISEKSEIFDDQFSVERPDGSNFTLKIRSTKLEDSAMYFCASSEVAGVDGELFFGEGSRLTVL.

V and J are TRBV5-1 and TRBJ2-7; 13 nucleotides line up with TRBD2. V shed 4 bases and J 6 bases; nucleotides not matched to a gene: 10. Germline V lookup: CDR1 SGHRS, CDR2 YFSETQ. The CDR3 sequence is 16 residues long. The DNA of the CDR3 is TGCGCCAGCAGCCGCCCAGGGACTAGCGGGACGCGCGAGCAGTACTTC. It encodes CASSRPGTSGTREQYF.

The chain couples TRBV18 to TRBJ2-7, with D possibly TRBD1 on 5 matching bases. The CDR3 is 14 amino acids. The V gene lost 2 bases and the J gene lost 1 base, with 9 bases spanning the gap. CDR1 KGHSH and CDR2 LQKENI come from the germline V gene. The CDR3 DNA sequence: TGTGCCAGCTCACCAAATCAGGGTTCCTACGAGCAGTACTTC. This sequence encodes CASSPNQGSYEQYF.

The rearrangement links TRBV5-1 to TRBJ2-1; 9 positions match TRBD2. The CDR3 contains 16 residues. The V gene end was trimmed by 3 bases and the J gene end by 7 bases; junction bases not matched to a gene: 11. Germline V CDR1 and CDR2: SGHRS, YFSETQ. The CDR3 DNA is TGCGCCAGCAGCTACTTAGCGGGAGTGTCGGGAAATGAGCAGTTCTTC. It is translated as CASSYLAGVSGNEQFF.

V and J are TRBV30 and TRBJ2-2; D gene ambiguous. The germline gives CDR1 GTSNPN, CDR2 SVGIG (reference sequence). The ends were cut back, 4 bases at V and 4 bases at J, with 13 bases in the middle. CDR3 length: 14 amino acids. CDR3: CAWTQKASTGELFF. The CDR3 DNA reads TGTGCCTGGACCCAAAAGGCCAGCACCGGGGAGCTGTTTTTT.

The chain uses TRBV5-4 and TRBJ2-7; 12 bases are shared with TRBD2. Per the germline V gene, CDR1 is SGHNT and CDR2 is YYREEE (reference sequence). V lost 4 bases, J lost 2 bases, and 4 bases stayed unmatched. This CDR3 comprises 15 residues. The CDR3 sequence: CASSILAGGPYEQYF. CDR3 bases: TGTGCCAGCAGCATACTAGCGGGGGGACCCTACGAGCAGTACTTC. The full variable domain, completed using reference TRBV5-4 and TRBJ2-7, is ETGVTQSPTHLIKTRGQQVTLRCSSQSGHNTVSWYQQALGQGPQFIFQYYREEENGRGNFPPRFSGLQFPNYSSELNVNALELDDSALYLCASSILAGGPYEQYFGPGTRLTVT.

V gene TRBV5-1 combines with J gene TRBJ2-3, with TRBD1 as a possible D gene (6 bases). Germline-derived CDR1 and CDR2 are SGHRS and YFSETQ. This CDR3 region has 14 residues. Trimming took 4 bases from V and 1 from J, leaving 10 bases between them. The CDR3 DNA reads TGCGCCAGCAGCCTACAGGGTCGCACAGATACGCAGTATTTT. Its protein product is CASSLQGRTDTQYF.